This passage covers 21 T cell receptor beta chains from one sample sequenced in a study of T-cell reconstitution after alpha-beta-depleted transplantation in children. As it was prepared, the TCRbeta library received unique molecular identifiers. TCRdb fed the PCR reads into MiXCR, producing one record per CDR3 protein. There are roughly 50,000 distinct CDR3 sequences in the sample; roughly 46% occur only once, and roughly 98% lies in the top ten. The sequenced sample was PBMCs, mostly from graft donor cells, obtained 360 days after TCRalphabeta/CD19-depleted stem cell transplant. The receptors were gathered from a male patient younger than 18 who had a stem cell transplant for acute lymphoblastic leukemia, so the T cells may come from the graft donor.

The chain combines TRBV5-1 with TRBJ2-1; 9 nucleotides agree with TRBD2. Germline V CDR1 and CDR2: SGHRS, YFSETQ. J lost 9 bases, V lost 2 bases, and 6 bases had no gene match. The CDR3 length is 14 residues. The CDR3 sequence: CASSFEREAIEQFF. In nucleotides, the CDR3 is TGCGCCAGCAGCTTCGAGCGGGAGGCGATTGAGCAGTTCTTC.

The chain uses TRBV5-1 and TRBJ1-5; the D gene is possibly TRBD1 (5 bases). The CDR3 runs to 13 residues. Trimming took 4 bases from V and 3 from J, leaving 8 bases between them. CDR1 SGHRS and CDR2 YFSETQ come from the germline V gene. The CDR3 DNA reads TGCGCCAGCAGCAAGGACACCAATCAGCCCCAGCATTTT. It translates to CASSKDTNQPQHF.

The CDR3 DNA sequence: TGTGCCAGCAGTTTAAACTACATGGGTGATGAAGCTTTCTTT. Translating it yields CASSLNYMGDEAFF. The rearrangement uses TRBV28 and TRBJ1-1; D is ambiguous. V dropped 2 bases and J dropped 7 bases, with 14 bases sitting between them. The CDR3 covers 14 residues. CDR1 and CDR2 from the germline V gene are MDHEN and SYDVKM.

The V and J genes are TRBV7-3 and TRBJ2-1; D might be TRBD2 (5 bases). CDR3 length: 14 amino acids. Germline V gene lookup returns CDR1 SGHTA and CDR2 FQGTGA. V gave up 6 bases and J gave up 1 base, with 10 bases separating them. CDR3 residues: CASSSSGSYNEQFF. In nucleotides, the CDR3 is TGTGCCAGCAGTTCGAGCGGTTCCTACAATGAGCAGTTCTTC.

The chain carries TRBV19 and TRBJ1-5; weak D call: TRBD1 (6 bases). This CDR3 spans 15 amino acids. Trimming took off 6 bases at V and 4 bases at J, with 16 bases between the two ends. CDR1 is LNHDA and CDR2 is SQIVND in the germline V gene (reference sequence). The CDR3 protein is CASRGQGRWNQPQHF. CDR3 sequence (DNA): TGTGCCAGTAGAGGGCAGGGGCGGTGGAATCAGCCCCAGCATTTT.

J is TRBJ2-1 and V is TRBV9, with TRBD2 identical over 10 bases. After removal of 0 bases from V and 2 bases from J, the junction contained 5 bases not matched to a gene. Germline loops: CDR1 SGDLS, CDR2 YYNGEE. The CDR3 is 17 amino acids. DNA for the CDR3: TGTGCCAGCAGCGTAGTGGCTAGCGGGGGAACCTACAATGAGCAGTTCTTC. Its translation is CASSVVASGGTYNEQFF. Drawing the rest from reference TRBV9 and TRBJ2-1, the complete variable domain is DSGVTQTPKHLITATGQRVTLRCSPRSGDLSVYWYQQSLDQGLQFLIQYYNGEERAKGNILERFSAQQFPDLHSELNLSSLELGDSALYFCASSVVASGGTYNEQFFGPGTRLTVL.

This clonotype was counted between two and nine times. The CDR3 sequence: CASSVDAGNYEQYF. The DNA for the CDR3 is TGTGCCAGCAGCGTAGATGCAGGGAACTACGAGCAGTACTTC. The chain couples TRBV9 to TRBJ2-7; possibly TRBD1 for D (5 bases). The CDR3 sequence is 14 residues long. V lost 0 bases, J lost 3 bases, and 10 bases lay in between. The germline V gene encodes CDR1 SGDLS and CDR2 YYNGEE. Based on the CDR3 plus reference TRBV9 and TRBJ2-7, the full variable domain is DSGVTQTPKHLITATGQRVTLRCSPRSGDLSVYWYQQSLDQGLQFLIQYYNGEERAKGNILERFSAQQFPDLHSELNLSSLELGDSALYFCASSVDAGNYEQYFGPGTRLTVT.

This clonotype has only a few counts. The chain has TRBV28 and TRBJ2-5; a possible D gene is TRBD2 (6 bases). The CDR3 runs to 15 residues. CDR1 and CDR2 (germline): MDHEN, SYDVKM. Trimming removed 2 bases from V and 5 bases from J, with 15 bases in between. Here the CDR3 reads CASSLIFPGGETQYF. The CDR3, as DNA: TGTGCCAGCAGTTTAATCTTCCCCGGGGGTGAGACCCAGTACTTC.

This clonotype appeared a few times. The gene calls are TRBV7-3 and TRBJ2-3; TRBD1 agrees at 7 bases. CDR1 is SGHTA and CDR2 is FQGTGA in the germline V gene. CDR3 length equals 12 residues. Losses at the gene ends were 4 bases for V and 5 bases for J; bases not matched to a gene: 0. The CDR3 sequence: CASSSGGDTQYF. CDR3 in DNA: TGTGCCAGCAGCTCAGGGGGAGATACGCAGTATTTT.

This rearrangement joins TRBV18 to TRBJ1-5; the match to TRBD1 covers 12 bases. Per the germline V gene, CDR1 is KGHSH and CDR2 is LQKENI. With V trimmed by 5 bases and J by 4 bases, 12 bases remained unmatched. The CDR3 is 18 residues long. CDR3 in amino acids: CASSSTEGQGAGNQPQHF. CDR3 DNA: TGTGCCAGCTCATCGACCGAGGGACAGGGGGCAGGAAATCAGCCCCAGCATTTT.

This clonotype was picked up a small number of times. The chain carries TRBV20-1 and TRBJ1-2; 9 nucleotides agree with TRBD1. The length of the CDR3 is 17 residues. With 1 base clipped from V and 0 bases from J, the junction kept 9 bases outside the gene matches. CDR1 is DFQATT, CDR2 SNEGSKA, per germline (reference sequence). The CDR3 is CSARVAGTGTSNYGYTF. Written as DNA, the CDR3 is TGCAGTGCTAGAGTGGCCGGGACAGGGACCTCTAACTATGGCTACACCTTC.

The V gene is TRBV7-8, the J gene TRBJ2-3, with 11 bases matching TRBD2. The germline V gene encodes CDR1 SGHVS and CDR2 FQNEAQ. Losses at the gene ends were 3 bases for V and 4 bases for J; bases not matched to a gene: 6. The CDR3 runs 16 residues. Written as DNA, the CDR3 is TGTGCCAGCAGCTTTTTTAGCGGGGGGGCATCAGATACGCAGTATTTT. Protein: CASSFFSGGASDTQYF.

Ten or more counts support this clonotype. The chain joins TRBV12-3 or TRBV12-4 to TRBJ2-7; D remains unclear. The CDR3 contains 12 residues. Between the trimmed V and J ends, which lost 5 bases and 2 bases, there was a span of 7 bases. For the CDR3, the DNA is TGTGCCAGCAGTCCTGGAGCCTACGAGCAGTACTTC. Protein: CASSPGAYEQYF.

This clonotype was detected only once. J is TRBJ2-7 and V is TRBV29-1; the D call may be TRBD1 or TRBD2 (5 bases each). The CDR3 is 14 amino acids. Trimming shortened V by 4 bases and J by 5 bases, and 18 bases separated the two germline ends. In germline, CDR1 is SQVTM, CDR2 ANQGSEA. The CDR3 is CSVVPGALGDEQYF. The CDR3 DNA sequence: TGCAGCGTTGTGCCCGGGGCCTTAGGGGACGAGCAGTACTTC.

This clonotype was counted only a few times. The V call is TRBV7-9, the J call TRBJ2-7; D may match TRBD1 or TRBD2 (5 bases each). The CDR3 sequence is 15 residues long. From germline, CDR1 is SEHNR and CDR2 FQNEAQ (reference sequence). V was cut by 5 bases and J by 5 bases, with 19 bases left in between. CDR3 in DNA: TGTGCCAGCAGCCCACCCTCGGGTAGGGACGACGAGCAGTACTTC. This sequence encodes CASSPPSGRDDEQYF.

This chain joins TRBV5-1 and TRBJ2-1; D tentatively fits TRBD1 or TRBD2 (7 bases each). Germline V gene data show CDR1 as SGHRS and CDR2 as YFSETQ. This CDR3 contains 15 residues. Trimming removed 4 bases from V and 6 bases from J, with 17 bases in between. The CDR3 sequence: CASSPPGGGFNEQFF. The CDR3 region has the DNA TGCGCCAGCAGCCCGCCAGGGGGGGGCTTCAATGAGCAGTTCTTC.

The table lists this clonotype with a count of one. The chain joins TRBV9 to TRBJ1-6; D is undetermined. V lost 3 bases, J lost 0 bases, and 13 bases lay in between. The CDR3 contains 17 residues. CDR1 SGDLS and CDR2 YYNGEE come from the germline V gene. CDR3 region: CASSAPSGSSYNSPLHF. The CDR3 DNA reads TGTGCCAGCAGCGCCCCATCGGGGTCCTCCTATAATTCACCCCTCCACTTT.

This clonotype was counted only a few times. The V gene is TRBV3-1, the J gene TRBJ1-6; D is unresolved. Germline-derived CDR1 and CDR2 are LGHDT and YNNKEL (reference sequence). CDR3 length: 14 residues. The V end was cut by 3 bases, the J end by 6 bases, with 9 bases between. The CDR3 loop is CASSHGPVNSPLHF. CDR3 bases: TGTGCCAGCAGCCATGGGCCGGTTAATTCACCCCTCCACTTT.

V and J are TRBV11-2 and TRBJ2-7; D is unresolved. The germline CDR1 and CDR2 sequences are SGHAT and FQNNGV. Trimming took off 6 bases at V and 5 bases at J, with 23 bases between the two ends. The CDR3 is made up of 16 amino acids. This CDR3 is CASSRVPASLIDEQYF. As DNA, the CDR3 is TGTGCCAGCAGTCGTGTCCCAGCGTCCTTAATCGACGAGCAGTACTTC.

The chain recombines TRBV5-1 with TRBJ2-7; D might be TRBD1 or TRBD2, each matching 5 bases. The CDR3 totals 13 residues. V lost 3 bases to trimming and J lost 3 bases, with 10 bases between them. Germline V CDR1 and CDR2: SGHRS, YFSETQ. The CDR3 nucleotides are TGCGCCAGCAGCTCCGGGACGGACTACGAGCAGTACTTC. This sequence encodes CASSSGTDYEQYF.

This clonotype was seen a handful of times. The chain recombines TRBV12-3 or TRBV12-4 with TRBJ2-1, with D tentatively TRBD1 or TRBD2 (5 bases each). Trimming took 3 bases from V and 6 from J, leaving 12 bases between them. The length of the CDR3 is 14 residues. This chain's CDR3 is CASSFQGTSNEQFF. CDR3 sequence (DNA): TGTGCCAGCAGTTTTCAAGGGACCTCCAATGAGCAGTTCTTC.